The rows below give T cell receptor beta chains drawn from one sample of a study of cytomegalovirus exposure and HLA in healthy donors. Assay used: immunoSEQ multiplex PCR; TCRdb lists only in-frame clones, some missing. The table lists over 100,000 clones, with 1.5% to 2% in the top ten. The sample taken for sequencing was PBMCs. The origin of the receptors is a woman aged 40 to 50 in good health and CMV-seropositive. CDR3s include the opening cysteine and the closing phenylalanine or tryptophan. D genes are given only for firm matches.

j_call v_call d_call cdr3_nt cdr3_aa
TRBJ2-4 TRBV28 TRBD2 TGTGCCAGCAGTTTATTCCCGACTAGCCTAGCCAAAAACATTCAGTACTTC CASSLFPTSLAKNIQYF
TRBJ1-5 TRBV28 TRBD1 TGTGCCAGCAGTGGGACAGGGGGATTAGGCAATCAGCCCCAGCATTTT CASSGTGGLGNQPQHF
TRBJ1-1 TRBV7-2 NA TGTGCCAGCAGCCCGAGGACTGCGAACACTGAAGCTTTCTTT CASSPRTANTEAFF
TRBJ2-3 TRBV5-6 NA TGTGCCAGCAGCTCCTTCACAGATACGCAGTATTTT CASSSFTDTQYF
TRBJ2-3 TRBV9 TRBD2 TGTGCCAGCGGACTAGCGGGAGGGGGCACAGATACGCAGTATTTT CASGLAGGGTDTQYF
TRBJ2-7 TRBV10-3 TRBD1 TGTGCCATCAGTGAGACCGGGACAGGGCCCGGCTACGAGCAGTACTTC CAISETGTGPGYEQYF
TRBJ1-5 TRBV2 NA TGTGCCAGCAGTGGGGTTGGAGGACAGTTCAATCAGCCCCAGCATTTT CASSGVGGQFNQPQHF
TRBJ2-5 TRBV5-1 TRBD2 TGCGCCAGCAGCTTGGCGACGGCTAGCGGGAGTGGGGAGACCCAGTACTTC CASSLATASGSGETQYF
TRBJ2-7 TRBV4-3 NA TGCGCCAGCAGCGTACGCGTCTGGGGGGACGAGCAGTACTTC CASSVRVWGDEQYF
TRBJ1-5 TRBV30 NA TGTGCCTGGAGTGGAGGGAGCAATCAGCCCCAGCATTTT CAWSGGSNQPQHF
TRBJ2-7 TRBV21-1 NA TGTGCCAGCAGCAAAGCGGCCGGGGGAACCTCCTACGAGCAGTACTTC CASSKAAGGTSYEQYF
TRBJ2-1 TRBV28 TRBD1 TGTGCCAGCAGTTCCCCCGGGACAGGGGCTGGCAATGAGCAGTTCTTC CASSSPGTGAGNEQFF
TRBJ2-6 TRBV4-2 TRBD2 TGTGCCAGCAGCCTCCTTTTGGAGCGGGAGGTCTCTGGGGCCAACGTCCTGACTTTC CASSLLLEREVSGANVLTF
TRBJ1-6 TRBV5-1 TRBD1 TGCGCCAGCAGCTTGGCGGGGACAGGGAATTCACCCCTCCACTTT CASSLAGTGNSPLHF
TRBJ1-5 TRBV27 NA TGTGCCAGCAGTTTTGGACAGCGAGATCAGCCCCAGCATTTT CASSFGQRDQPQHF
TRBJ1-2 TRBV6-6 TRBD1 TGTGCCAGCAGAAAGGGCCAGGGGGTAAAACTCTATGGCTACACCTTC CASRKGQGVKLYGYTF
TRBJ2-3 TRBV5-1 TRBD2 TGCGCCAGCAGCTCCCGGGGGGAGCACACAGATACGCAGTATTTT CASSSRGEHTDTQYF
TRBJ2-7 TRBV4-1 TRBD2 TGCGCCAGCAGCCAAGAAGCGGGAGGGCACTACGAGCAGTACTTC CASSQEAGGHYEQYF
TRBJ2-1 TRBV19 TRBD2 TGTGCCAGTAGTATGACTAGCGGGGAGGGATATGAGCAGTTCTTC CASSMTSGEGYEQFF
TRBJ2-7 TRBV7-2 NA TGTGCCAGCAGCTTAGCGGGAGGAGTTGACGAGCAGTACTTC CASSLAGGVDEQYF